The entry below gives a single T cell receptor beta chain sequence along with its context. Using a J-beta primer mix together with a sample-barcoded 5' primer, a second PCR was run for about 7 to 12 cycles. Each CDR3 protein is one row after TCRdb ran MiXCR on the 5' RACE reads. Seen here are nearly 800,000 distinct CDR3 sequences, about 61% observed once, and the top ten hold roughly 24%. The data were obtained in a study of blood T cells in healthy people across ages. Germline loops: CDR1 LGHDT, CDR2 YNNKEL (reference sequence). V dropped 0 bases and J dropped 1; count of bases not matched to a gene: 19. This CDR3 contains 22 residues.

The source is a middle-aged man in good health. The specimen sequenced was blood. The chain has TRBV3-1 and TRBJ2-3; 10 bases fit TRBD2. CDR3 region: CASSQDFGARLAGVPRTDTQYF. CDR3 coding DNA: TGTGCCAGCAGCCAAGATTTTGGGGCGCGGCTAGCGGGGGTACCTCGCACAGATACGCAGTATTTT.